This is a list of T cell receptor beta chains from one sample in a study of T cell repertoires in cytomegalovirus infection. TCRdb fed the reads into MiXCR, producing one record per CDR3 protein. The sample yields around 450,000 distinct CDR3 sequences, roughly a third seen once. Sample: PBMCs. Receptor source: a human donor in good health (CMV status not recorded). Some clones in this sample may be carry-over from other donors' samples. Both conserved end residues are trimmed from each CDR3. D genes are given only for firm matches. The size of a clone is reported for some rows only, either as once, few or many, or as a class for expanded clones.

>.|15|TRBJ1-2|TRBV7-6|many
ASSSVVGEGPNYGYT
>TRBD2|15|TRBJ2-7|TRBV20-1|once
SARVKPLAGVPYEQY
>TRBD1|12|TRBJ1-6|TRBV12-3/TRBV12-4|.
ASSIDRVDSPLH
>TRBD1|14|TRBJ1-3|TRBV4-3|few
ASSQDRTGFGNTIY
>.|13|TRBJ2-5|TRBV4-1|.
ASSQETGAQETQY
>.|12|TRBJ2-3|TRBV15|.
ATSSGVGTDTQY
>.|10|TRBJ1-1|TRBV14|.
ASSQGGREAF
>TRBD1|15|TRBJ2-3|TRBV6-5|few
ASSYSGTGENTDTQY
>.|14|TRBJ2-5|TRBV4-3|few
ASSQAVLTRSETQY
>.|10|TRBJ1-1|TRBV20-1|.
SAKGGATEAF
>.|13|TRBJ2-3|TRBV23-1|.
ASSRRRRSTDTQY
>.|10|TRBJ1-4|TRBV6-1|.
ASIAAFEKLF
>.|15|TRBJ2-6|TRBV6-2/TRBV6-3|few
ASSYRGREAGANVLT
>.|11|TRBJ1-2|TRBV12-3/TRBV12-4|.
ASSFREHYGYT
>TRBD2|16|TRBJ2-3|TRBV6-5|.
ASNPLAGAYSSTDTQY
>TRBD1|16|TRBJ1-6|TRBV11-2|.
ASSSPGQGSSYNSPLH
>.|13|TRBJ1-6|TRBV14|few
ASSQEWGDNSPLH
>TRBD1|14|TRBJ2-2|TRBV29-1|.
SVAFPGQGRAGELF
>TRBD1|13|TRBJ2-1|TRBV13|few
ASSSGTGSLNEQF
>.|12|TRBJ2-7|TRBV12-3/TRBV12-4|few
ASSLYAGTGEQY
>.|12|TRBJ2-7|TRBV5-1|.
ASSFTRDLGEQY
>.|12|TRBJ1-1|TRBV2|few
ASSDTGGLDEAF
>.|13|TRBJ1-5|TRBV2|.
ASRAGRPGNQPQH
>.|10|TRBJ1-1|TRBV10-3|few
AISLTGTEAF
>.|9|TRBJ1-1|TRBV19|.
ASHFGTEAF
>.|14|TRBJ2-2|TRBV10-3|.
AISPQGFMDTGELF
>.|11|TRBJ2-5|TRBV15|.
ATSRVQQETQY
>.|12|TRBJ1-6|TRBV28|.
ASTPGQFNSPLH
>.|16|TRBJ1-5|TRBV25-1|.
ASSVRFRGPRGNQPQH
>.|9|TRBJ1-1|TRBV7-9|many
ASNGLTEAF
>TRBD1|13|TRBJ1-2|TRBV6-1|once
ASSEARGRGNGYT
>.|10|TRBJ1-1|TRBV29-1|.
SVDREYTEAF
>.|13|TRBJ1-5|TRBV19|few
ASTWDGGSNQPQH
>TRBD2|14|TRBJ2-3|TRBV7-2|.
ASSWTSGGAGDTQY
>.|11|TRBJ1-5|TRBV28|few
ASAGENPGPQH
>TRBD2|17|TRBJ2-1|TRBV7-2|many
ASSLIGPGGDLSYNEQF
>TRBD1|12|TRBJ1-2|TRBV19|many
ASSPGQGFYGYT
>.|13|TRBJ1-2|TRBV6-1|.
ASSPPAGANYGYT
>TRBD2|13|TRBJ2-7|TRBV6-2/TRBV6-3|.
ASRLTSGNSYEQY
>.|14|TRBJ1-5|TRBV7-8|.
ASSLVRWRGNQPQH
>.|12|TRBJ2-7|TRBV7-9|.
ASSLQGTSYEQY
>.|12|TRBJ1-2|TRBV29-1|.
SVDSVADPYGYT
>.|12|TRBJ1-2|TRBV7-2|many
ASSLPGITYGYT
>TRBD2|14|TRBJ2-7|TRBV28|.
ASSWGSGAAGDEQY
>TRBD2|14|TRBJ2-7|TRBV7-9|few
ASSRGPGLAVSEQY
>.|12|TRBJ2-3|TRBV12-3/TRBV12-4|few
ASSLEIDTDTQY
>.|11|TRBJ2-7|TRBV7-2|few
ASSLGGAGEQY
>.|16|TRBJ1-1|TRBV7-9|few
ASSLIRSGEGENTEAF
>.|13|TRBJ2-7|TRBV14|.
ASSQDVGGAYEQY
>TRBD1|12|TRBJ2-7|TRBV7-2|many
ASSSTGSSYEQY
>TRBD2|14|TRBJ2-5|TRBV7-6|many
ASSPGASGGQETQY
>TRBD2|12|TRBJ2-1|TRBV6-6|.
ASKDAGGLDEQF
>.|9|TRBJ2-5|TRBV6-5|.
ARSYGRTQY
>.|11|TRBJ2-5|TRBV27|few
ASSLYYQETQY
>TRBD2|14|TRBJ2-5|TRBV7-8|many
ASSSLFLGGGETQY